This T cell receptor beta chain was identified during a study of OX40 agonist ivuxolimab in advanced cancers. Looking at the study overall: Given to patients was ivuxolimab, an agonistic anti-OX40 (CD134) antibody. Dose-escalation patients were diagnosed with hepatocellular carcinoma, melanoma, renal cell cancer or head and neck cancer. Findings and limits, study-wide: On average, CD8+ T cells showed a greater number of expanded clones than CD4+. At 0.1 to 3.0 mg/kg, clonal expansion of CD4+ and CD8+ blood T cells had occurred by week 6.

Sequenced by immunoSEQ multiplex PCR; TCRdb stores in-frame clones only, minus some. The sample consists of almost 50,000 clones, 80% to 85% of them appearing once. Comments on this clone: Its antigen is still unknown.

This CDR3 is 17 amino acids long. V lost 4 bases to trimming and J lost 1 base, with 17 bases between them. Germline loops: CDR1 KGHSH, CDR2 LQKENI. Sequenced here: CD4+ or CD8+ T cells sorted from blood, sampled in a trial of the OX40 agonist ivuxolimab. This receptor was taken from an adult with an advanced solid tumor such as melanoma, head and neck, liver or kidney cancer. The V call is TRBV18, the J call TRBJ2-1; D not certain. The CDR3 loop reads CASSLSAGIRSYNEQFF. CDR3 nucleotides: TGTGCCAGCTCACTCTCCGCTGGAATAAGGTCCTACAATGAGCAGTTCTTC.